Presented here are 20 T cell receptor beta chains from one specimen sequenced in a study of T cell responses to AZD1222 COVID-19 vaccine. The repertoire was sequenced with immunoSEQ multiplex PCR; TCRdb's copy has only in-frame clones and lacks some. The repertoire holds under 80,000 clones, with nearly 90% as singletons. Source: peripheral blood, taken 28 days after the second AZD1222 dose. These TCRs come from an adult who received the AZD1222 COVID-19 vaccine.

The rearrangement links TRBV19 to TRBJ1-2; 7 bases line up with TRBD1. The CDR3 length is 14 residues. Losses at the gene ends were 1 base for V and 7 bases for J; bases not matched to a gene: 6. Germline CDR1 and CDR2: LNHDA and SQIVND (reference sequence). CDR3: CASSIGDSSSGYTF. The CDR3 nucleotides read TGTGCCAGTAGTATAGGGGACAGTTCGTCTGGCTACACCTTC.

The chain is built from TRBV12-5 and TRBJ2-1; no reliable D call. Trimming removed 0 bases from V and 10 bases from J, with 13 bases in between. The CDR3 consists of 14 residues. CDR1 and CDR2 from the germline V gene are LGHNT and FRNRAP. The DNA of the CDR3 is TGTGCTAGTGGTTTGGTACCCCTTTTGGGGGAGCAGTTCTTC. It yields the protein CASGLVPLLGEQFF.

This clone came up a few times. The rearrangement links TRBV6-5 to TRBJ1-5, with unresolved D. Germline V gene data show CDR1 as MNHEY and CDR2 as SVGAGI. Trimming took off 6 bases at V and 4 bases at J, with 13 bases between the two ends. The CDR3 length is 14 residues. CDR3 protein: CASSSDNDNQPQHF. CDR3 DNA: TGTGCCAGCAGCTCCGACAACGATAATCAGCCCCAGCATTTT.

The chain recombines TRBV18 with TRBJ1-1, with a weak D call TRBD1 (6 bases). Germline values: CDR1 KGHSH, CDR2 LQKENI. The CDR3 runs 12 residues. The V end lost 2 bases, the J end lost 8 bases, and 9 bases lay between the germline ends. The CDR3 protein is CASSPTGREAFF. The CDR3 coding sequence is TGTGCCAGCTCACCAACAGGGCGGGAAGCTTTCTTT.

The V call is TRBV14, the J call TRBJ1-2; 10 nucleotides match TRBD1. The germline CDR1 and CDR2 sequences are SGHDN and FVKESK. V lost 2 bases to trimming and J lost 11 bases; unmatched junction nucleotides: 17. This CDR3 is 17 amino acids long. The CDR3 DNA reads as TGTGCCAGCAGCCAATGGCGACAGGGGGCGTTGAAGTTTTTGTACACCTTC. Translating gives CASSQWRQGALKFLYTF.

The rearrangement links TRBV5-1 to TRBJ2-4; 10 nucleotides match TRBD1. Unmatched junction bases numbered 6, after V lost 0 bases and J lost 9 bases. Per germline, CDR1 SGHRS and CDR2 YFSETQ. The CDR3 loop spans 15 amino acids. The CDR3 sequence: CASSLGDRGFGIQYF. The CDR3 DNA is TGCGCCAGCAGCTTGGGGGACAGGGGATTCGGCATTCAGTACTTC.

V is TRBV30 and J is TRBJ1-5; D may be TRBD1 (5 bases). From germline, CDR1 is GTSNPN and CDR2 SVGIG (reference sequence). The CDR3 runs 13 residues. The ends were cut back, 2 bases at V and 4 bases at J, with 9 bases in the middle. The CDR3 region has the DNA TGTGCCTGGAGTTTGGGGGGAAATCAGCCCCAGCATTTT. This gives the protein CAWSLGGNQPQHF.

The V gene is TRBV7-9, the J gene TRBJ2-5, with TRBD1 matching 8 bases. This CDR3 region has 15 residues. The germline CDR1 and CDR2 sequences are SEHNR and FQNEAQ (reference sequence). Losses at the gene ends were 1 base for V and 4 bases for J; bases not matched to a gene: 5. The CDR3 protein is CASSLGGTGRETQYF. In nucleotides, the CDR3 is TGTGCCAGCAGCTTAGGGGGGACAGGCCGAGAGACCCAGTACTTC. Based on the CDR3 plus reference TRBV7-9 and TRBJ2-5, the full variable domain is DTGVSQNPRHKITKRGQNVTFRCDPISEHNRLYWYRQTLGQGPEFLTYFQNEAQLEKSRLLSDRFSAERPKGSFSTLEIQRTEQGDSAMYLCASSLGGTGRETQYFGPGTRLLVL.

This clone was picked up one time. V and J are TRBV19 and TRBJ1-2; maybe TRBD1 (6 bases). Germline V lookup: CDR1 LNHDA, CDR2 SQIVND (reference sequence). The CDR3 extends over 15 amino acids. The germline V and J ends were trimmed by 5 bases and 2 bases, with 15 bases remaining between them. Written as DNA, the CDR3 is TGTGCCAGTAGTTTCGGACAGCCAATGAACTATGGCTACACCTTC. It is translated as CASSFGQPMNYGYTF.

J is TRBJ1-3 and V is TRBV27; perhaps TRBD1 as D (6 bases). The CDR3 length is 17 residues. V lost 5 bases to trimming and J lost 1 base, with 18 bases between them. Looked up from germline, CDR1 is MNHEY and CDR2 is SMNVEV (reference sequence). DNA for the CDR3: TGTGCCAGCAGTCCGTTAGCGACGGGGGCTTCTGGAAACACCATATATTTT. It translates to CASSPLATGASGNTIYF.

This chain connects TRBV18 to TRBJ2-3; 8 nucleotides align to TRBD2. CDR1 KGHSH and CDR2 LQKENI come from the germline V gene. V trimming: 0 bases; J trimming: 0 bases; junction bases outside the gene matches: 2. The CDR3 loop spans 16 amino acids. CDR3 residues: CASSPPSGTSTDTQYF. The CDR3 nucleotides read TGTGCCAGCTCACCACCTAGCGGGACGAGCACAGATACGCAGTATTTT.

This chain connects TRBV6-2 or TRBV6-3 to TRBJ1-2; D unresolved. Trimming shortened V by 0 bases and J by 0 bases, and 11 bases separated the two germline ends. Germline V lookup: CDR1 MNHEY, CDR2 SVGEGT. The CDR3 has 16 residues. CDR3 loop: CASSYSTVGSNYGYTF. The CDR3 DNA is TGTGCCAGCAGTTACTCGACGGTCGGGTCTAACTATGGCTACACCTTC.

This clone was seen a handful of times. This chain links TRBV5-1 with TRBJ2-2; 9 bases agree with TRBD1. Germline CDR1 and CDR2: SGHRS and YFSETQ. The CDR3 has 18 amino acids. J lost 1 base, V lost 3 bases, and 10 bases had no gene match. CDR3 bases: TGCGCCAGCAGCTGGGGACAGGGATCCTTCTTGAACACCGGGGAGCTGTTTTTT. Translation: CASSWGQGSFLNTGELFF.

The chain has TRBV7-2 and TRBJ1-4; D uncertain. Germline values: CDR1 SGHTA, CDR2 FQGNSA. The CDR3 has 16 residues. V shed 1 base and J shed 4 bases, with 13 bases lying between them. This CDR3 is CASSLGPSALNEKLFF. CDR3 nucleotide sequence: TGTGCCAGCAGCTTAGGGCCATCAGCTCTTAATGAAAAACTGTTTTTT. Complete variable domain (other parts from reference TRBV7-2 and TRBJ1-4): GAGVSQSPSNKVTEKGKDVELRCDPISGHTALYWYRQSLGQGLEFLIYFQGNSAPDKSGLPSDRFSAERTGGSVSTLTIQRTQQEDSAVYLCASSLGPSALNEKLFFGSGTQLSVL.

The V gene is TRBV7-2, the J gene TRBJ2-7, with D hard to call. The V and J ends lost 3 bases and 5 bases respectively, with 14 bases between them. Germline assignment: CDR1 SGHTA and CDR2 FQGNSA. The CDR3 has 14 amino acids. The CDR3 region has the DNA TGTGCCAGCAGCTTTCGGTTCCTTGGGGACGAGCAGTACTTC. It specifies CASSFRFLGDEQYF.

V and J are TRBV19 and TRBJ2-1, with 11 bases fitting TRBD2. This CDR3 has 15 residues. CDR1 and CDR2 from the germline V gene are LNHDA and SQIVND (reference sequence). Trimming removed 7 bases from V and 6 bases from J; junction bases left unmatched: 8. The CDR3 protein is CASTLLAGGSNEQFF. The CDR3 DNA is TGTGCCAGTACCCTTCTAGCGGGAGGCTCCAATGAGCAGTTCTTC.

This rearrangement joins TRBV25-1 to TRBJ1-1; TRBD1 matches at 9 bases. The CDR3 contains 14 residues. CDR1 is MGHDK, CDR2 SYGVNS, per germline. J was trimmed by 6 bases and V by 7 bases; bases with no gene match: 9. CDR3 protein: CASKGTGLYAEAFF. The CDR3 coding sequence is TGTGCCAGCAAAGGGACAGGGTTGTACGCTGAAGCTTTCTTT.

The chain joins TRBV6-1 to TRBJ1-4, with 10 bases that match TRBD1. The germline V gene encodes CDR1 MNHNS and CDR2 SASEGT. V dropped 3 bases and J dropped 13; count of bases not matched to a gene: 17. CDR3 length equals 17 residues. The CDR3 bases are TGTGCCAGCAGTGACGCCGAGGGACAGGGGACTAATCGAGGACTGTTTTTT. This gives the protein CASSDAEGQGTNRGLFF.

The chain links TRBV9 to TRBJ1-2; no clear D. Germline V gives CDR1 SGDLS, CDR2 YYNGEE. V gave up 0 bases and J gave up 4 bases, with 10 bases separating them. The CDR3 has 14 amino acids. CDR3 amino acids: CASSVEVGFYGYTF. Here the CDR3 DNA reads TGTGCCAGCAGCGTAGAGGTAGGGTTCTATGGCTACACCTTC.

CDR3 nucleotides: TGTGCCAGCAGCTCATCGGGAGTCCGTTACAATGAGCAGTTCTTC. This translates into CASSSSGVRYNEQFF. The chain is built from TRBV9 and TRBJ2-1; the D gene is possibly TRBD2 (6 bases). V shed 4 bases and J shed 4 bases, with 15 bases lying between them. CDR3 length: 15 residues. The germline gives CDR1 SGDLS, CDR2 YYNGEE.